Below, one TCR beta chain is given with its context. What it binds is unknown. Three rounds of nested PCR, following a modified ARM-PCR protocol, produced the TCRbeta library. In TCRdb, the multiplex PCR reads were re-called with MiXCR into one record per CDR3 protein. The profile covers about 140,000 distinct CDR3 sequences, with around 66% appearing a single time and 15% to 20% taken by the ten largest. The data were obtained in a study of tumor and adjacent non-tumor tissue in lung cancer. The study, taken as a whole, reports: Top 100 clones took a larger repertoire share in normal lung.

This sample's RNA came from whole unsorted tissue. Material: lung tumor tissue. The clonotype originates from a man aged 55 to 69 with small cell lung cancer.

The CDR3 sequence is CASSLGLVSTDQYF. The CDR3 DNA follows: TGTGCCAGCAGCCTGGGACTCGTGTCCACCGACCAGTACTTC. The chain employs TRBV5-6 and TRBJ2-7; a possible D gene is TRBD2 (6 bases). This CDR3 region has 14 residues. The V end was cut by 4 bases, the J end by 10 bases, with 21 bases between. Germline CDR1 is SGHDT and CDR2 is YYEEEE.